Below, 22 T cell receptor beta chains from the same sample are listed, as sequenced in a study of tissue T cells after allogeneic stem cell transplantation (dated by TCRdb to the early 2020s). Libraries were constructed by the immunoSEQ multiplex PCR assay. TCRdb retrieved this table from immuneACCESS and kept in-frame rearrangements only. Not all clones are present; in checked studies, unresolved V genes account for under half, and no reason is known for the remainder. The sample has tens of thousands of clones on record, just under 95% of them singletons. The ten largest clonotypes hold approximately 3.8% of the sample. Interpreted using the paper, the time point label stands for: recipient (host-origin) PBMCs collected before allo-HCT. The sequencing here drew on blood, taken before transplantation. The receptors originated from a woman aged 40-75 years who later had graft-versus-host disease after an allogeneic stem cell transplant.

This chain uses TRBV6-6 with TRBJ2-1; maybe TRBD2 (6 bases). Trimming pared 7 bases from V and 5 bases from J, leaving 15 bases between. The CDR3 totals 14 residues. Germline lookup yields CDR1 MNHNY and CDR2 SVGAGI (reference sequence). CDR3 in amino acids: CASTKVAVDNEQFF. DNA for the CDR3: TGTGCCAGCACCAAAGTAGCGGTCGACAATGAGCAGTTCTTC.

The CDR3, as DNA: TGTGCCAGCAGTACCTCAGGTAGGGAGCAGTACTTC. This encodes CASSTSGREQYF. V gene TRBV12-3 or TRBV12-4 combines with J gene TRBJ2-7, with D unresolved. The CDR3 is 12 residues long. V lost 5 bases, J lost 7 bases, and 12 bases lay in between.

The chain joins TRBV23-1 to TRBJ2-1; D is unclear. TRBV23-1 counts as an open reading frame of uncertain function. This CDR3 contains 12 residues. V lost 3 bases and J lost 7, with 7 bases in between. CDR3 DNA: TGCGCCAGCAGTCACCTCTTAAATGAGCAGTTCTTC. The encoded protein is CASSHLLNEQFF.

The rearrangement uses TRBV18 and TRBJ2-3; TRBD2 matches 8 bases. The CDR3 spans 15 residues. Per germline, CDR1 KGHSH and CDR2 LQKENI. After removal of 6 bases from V and 5 bases from J, the junction contained 10 bases not matched to a gene. CDR3 sequence: CASSPEYLAGDTQYF. In DNA form, the CDR3 reads TGTGCCAGCTCCCCAGAGTATCTAGCGGGAGATACGCAGTATTTT.

This sequence joins TRBV7-2 and TRBJ2-1, with D uncertain. This CDR3 has 12 residues. Germline values: CDR1 SGHTA, CDR2 FQGNSA. Trimming removed 1 base from V and 10 bases from J, with 8 bases in between. CDR3 in amino acids: CASSLVKEEQFF. The DNA of the CDR3 is TGTGCCAGCAGCTTAGTCAAGGAAGAGCAGTTCTTC.

This chain connects TRBV6-5 to TRBJ1-1; tentatively, D is TRBD1 (6 bases). CDR3 length: 15 amino acids. The V gene's germline CDR1 is MNHEY and CDR2 SVGAGI. V was trimmed by 0 bases and J by 2 bases, leaving 10 bases between them. CDR3 nucleotides: TGTGCCAGCAGTTACTCGAACAGGGTTAACACTGAAGCTTTCTTT. Translation: CASSYSNRVNTEAFF.

The chain joins TRBV5-4 to TRBJ2-1; D may correspond to TRBD1 or TRBD2 (5 bases each). This CDR3 has 16 amino acids. In germline, CDR1 is SGHNT, CDR2 YYREEE (reference sequence). Trimming took off 3 bases at V and 4 bases at J, with 17 bases between the two ends. Here the CDR3 reads CASSWDGEARYNEQFF. The CDR3 coding sequence is TGTGCCAGCAGCTGGGACGGGGAAGCCCGATACAATGAGCAGTTCTTC.

The V gene is TRBV19, the J gene TRBJ1-2; D is unclear. CDR3 size: 14 residues. With 0 bases removed from V and 6 bases from J, the gap between germline ends came to 11 bases. The V gene's germline CDR1 is LNHDA and CDR2 SQIVND (reference sequence). The CDR3 DNA reads TGTGCCAGTAGTATAGAGGCAGGAAGGAATGGCTACACCTTC. Translation: CASSIEAGRNGYTF. Full variable domain (outside the CDR3, taken from reference TRBV19 and TRBJ1-2): DGGITQSPKYLFRKEGQNVTLSCEQNLNHDAMYWYRQDPGQGLRLIYYSQIVNDFQKGDIAEGYSVSREKKESFPLTVTSAQKNPTAFYLCASSIEAGRNGYTFGSGTRLTVV.

Concerning this clone: Other nucleotide sequences in the sample specify the same CDR3. The genes are TRBV5-1 and TRBJ2-7; 7 bases agree with TRBD2. Germline assignment: CDR1 SGHRS and CDR2 YFSETQ. This CDR3 has 14 amino acids. Losses at the gene ends were 0 bases for V and 0 bases for J; bases not matched to a gene: 0. The CDR3 nucleotides are TGCGCCAGCAGCTTGGTAGCGGGCTCCTACGAGCAGTACTTC. Amino acid sequence: CASSLVAGSYEQYF.

V gene TRBV29-1 combines with J gene TRBJ1-2; D gene unclear. Between the trimmed V and J ends, which lost 3 bases and 0 bases, there was a span of 11 bases. CDR1 and CDR2 (germline): SQVTM, ANQGSEA. The CDR3 loop spans 14 amino acids. The chain's CDR3 is CSVEAGRTNYGYTF. The CDR3 DNA follows: TGCAGCGTTGAGGCCGGACGGACTAACTATGGCTACACCTTC. The variable domain in full, with the rest retrieved from reference TRBV29-1 and TRBJ1-2, is SAVISQKPSRDICQRGTSLTIQCQVDSQVTMMFWYRQQPGQSLTLIATANQGSEATYESGFVIDKFPISRPNLTFSTLTVSNMSPEDSSIYLCSVEAGRTNYGYTFGSGTRLTVV.

The chain is built from TRBV18 and TRBJ2-1; D is unresolved. The CDR3 has 13 amino acids. The V end lost 4 bases, the J end lost 5 bases, and 9 bases lay between the germline ends. Germline CDR1 is KGHSH and CDR2 is LQKENI. The CDR3 DNA sequence: TGTGCCAGCTCACTCACTACCGACAATGAGCAGTTCTTC. It translates to CASSLTTDNEQFF.

The chain has TRBV2 and TRBJ2-3; TRBD1 matches 8 bases. The V gene end was trimmed by 6 bases and the J gene end by 1 base; junction bases not matched to a gene: 3. The CDR3 contains 14 residues. Germline loops: CDR1 SNHLY, CDR2 FYNNEI. CDR3 amino acids: CASRDRVGTDTQYF. The CDR3 DNA sequence: TGTGCCAGCAGGGACAGGGTGGGCACAGATACGCAGTATTTT.

This sequence joins TRBV4-3 and TRBJ1-2; 11 bases line up with TRBD1. The junction had 8 bases not matched to a gene; V was cut back by 1 base and J by 1 base. The CDR3 length is 18 residues. Germline assignment: CDR1 LGHNA and CDR2 YSLEER. CDR3 loop: CASSQGPGQGVSNYGYTF. CDR3 nucleotides: TGCGCCAGCAGCCAAGGCCCGGGACAGGGGGTCAGTAACTATGGCTACACCTTC.

The V call is TRBV27, the J call TRBJ2-7; 8 bases are shared with TRBD2. The CDR3 is 12 residues long. V was pared by 3 bases and J by 7 bases, with 2 bases of the junction left unmatched. Germline V lookup: CDR1 MNHEY, CDR2 SMNVEV (reference sequence). The CDR3 DNA follows: TGTGCCAGCAGTTTTAGCGGGGATGAGCAGTACTTC. Its protein product is CASSFSGDEQYF.

This chain joins TRBV7-9 and TRBJ1-5; D call uncertain. V was pared by 6 bases and J by 0 bases, with 6 bases between. Germline-derived CDR1 and CDR2 are SEHNR and FQNEAQ (reference sequence). CDR3 length: 13 amino acids. The CDR3 nucleotides read TGTGCCAGCAGTGATACTAGCAATCAGCCCCAGCATTTT. Amino acids: CASSDTSNQPQHF.

The V call is TRBV28, the J call TRBJ2-1; D perhaps matches TRBD2 (5 bases). In germline, CDR1 is MDHEN, CDR2 SYDVKM. V lost 7 bases and J 0 bases, leaving 10 bases between the germline ends. CDR3 size: 14 residues. CDR3 loop: CASTASSSYNEQFF. CDR3 sequence (DNA): TGTGCCAGCACGGCTAGCTCCTCCTACAATGAGCAGTTCTTC.

This clone has only a few counts. This chain connects TRBV6-6 to TRBJ1-3, with 7 bases lining up with TRBD1. Germline lookup yields CDR1 MNHNY and CDR2 SVGAGI (reference sequence). The CDR3 has 14 amino acids. Losses at the gene ends were 8 bases for V and 4 bases for J; bases not matched to a gene: 8. The CDR3 loop reads CASFLTGSGNTIYF. CDR3 bases: TGTGCCAGCTTCTTGACAGGGTCGGGAAACACCATATATTTT.

The V gene is TRBV4-1, the J gene TRBJ1-5; TRBD1 matches at 8 bases. This CDR3 region has 14 residues. CDR1 is MGHRA, CDR2 YSYEKL, per germline. The trim removed 3 bases at V and 2 bases at J, leaving 0 bases unmatched. CDR3 DNA: TGCGCCAGCAGCCAGACAGGGGGCAATCAGCCCCAGCATTTT. It specifies CASSQTGGNQPQHF.

This clone was observed once. This chain joins TRBV19 and TRBJ2-7, with 9 bases fitting TRBD1. Germline CDR1 LNHDA, CDR2 SQIVND (reference sequence). The CDR3 loop spans 16 amino acids. V lost 4 bases to trimming and J lost 6 bases; unmatched junction nucleotides: 13. As DNA, the CDR3 is TGTGCCAGTAGTACATTCACAGGGGGCGCCCCGGCCGAGCAGTACTTC. Its translation is CASSTFTGGAPAEQYF.

This sequence joins TRBV5-6 and TRBJ2-2; D uncertain. The CDR3 has 11 amino acids. V lost 2 bases and J lost 10, with 6 bases in between. Per the germline V gene, CDR1 is SGHDT and CDR2 is YYEEEE. The CDR3 loop reads CASSFAVELFF. In DNA, the CDR3 is TGTGCCAGCAGCTTTGCGGTGGAGCTGTTTTTT.

This sequence joins TRBV5-4 and TRBJ1-6, with 8 bases identical to TRBD1. CDR3 length: 16 residues. Losses at the gene ends were 5 bases for V and 3 bases for J; bases not matched to a gene: 7. The germline gives CDR1 SGHNT, CDR2 YYREEE (reference sequence). The CDR3 DNA reads TGTGCCAGCAGAGTTCTACAGGGGGTCTATAATTCACCCCTCCACTTT. Its translation is CASRVLQGVYNSPLHF.

The chain carries TRBV6-2 or TRBV6-3 and TRBJ2-3; maybe TRBD2 (5 bases). The CDR3 length is 15 residues. Per the germline V gene, CDR1 is MNHEY and CDR2 is SVGEGT. Trimming took 0 bases from V and 2 from J, leaving 9 bases between them. The CDR3 protein is CASSYSGSFTDTQYF. CDR3 sequence (DNA): TGTGCCAGCAGTTACTCGGGGAGTTTCACAGATACGCAGTATTTT.